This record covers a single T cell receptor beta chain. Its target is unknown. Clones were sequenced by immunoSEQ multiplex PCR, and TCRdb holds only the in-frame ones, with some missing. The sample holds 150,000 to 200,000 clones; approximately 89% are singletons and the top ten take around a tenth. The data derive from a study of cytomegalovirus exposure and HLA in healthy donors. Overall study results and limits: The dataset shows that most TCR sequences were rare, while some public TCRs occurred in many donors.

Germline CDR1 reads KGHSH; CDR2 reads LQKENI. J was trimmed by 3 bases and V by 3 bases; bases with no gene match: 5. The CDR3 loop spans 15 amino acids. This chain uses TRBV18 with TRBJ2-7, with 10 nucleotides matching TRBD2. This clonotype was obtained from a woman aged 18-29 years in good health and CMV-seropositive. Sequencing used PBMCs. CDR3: CASSPGPSGSYEQYF. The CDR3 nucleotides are TGTGCCAGCTCACCTGGTCCTAGCGGGAGCTACGAGCAGTACTTC.